This TCR beta chain was recovered during a study of CD4 T cells in relation to SARS-CoV-2 and coronaviruses (dated by TCRdb to the early 2020s). With regard to the full study: Shared crossreactive spike epitopes were mapped to their HLA restriction using patient-derived lymphoblastoid cell lines. At the level of individual TCR clonotypes, the study measured memory CD4+ T cell crossreactivity between SARS-CoV-2 spike protein and common cold coronavirus spike proteins. A different, Illumina-based TCR-beta assay was used to sequence expansion assays from other donors in the study. The Adaptive Biotechnologies TCR-sequencing kit was used to sequence samples from a few pre-COVID donors and the naive versus memory experiments, whereas other data were Illumina-based. Broad study findings and their caveats: Memory CD4+ clonotypes crossrecognizing SARS-CoV-2 and at least one common cold coronavirus spike were found in about 61% of donors. Naive versus memory sequencing indicated that memory recall responses, rather than primary responses primed during culture, are detected by the assay. No donor contributed both pre-pandemic and post-infection samples, which limited tracing the source of pre-existing responses. Small numbers of patients and of tested TCRs were a limitation of the study. Crossreactivity analysis was centred on spike protein, so crossreactivity against other viral proteins was not assessed. Compared with monoreactive clones, crossreactive clones had significantly weaker SARS-CoV-2-driven expansion, a result consistent with antigenic imprinting.

With regard to this clone: The antigen it binds to is not known. The input lacks base qualities; no much larger clone sits a single base away.

The CDR3 numbers 15 residues from cysteine through phenylalanine. CDR3 DNA is the only sequence kept; it has 45 bases, read in frame from the first base. CDR1 and CDR2 are read off the germline V gene as SGHDN and FVKESK. V is shortened by 0 bases, J by 2 bases, and the region joining them spans 9 bases. DNA from uncultured naive and memory CD4+ T cells underwent immunoSEQ TCR-beta sequencing at deep resolution. The original methods were these. During preprocessing, nonproductive sequences were removed, along with CDR3s that did not begin with C, did not end with F or W, or were shorter than 7 amino acids. Cultured and uncultured naive and memory CD4+ repertoires were searched for previously identified spike- and CEF-reactive CDR3s. After three terminal residues were trimmed from each end, CDR3 homology was quantified as pairwise Levenshtein distance using the stringdist R package. The table was pulled from immuneACCESS by TCRdb, which kept in-frame rearrangements only. Such tables lose some clones; where checked, under half of the loss comes from unresolved V genes, and the rest has no known cause. The V and J calls and the clone size are those of that table, but D and trimming were determined from the DNA. For this sample there are about 59,000 clones; more than 80% appear just once. The ten largest clones capture roughly 1.5% of the sample.

CD4+ T cells from unexposed donors were collected before the COVID-19 pandemic (2011-2018). Naive and memory CD4+ T cells were separated from cryopreserved PBMCs through CD4 enrichment, which was followed by EasySep naive CD4+ T cell enrichment. Leukapheresis product for the unexposed donors was bought commercially. Ficoll-Paque PLUS gradient centrifugation was used to isolate PBMCs from either whole blood or leukapheresis product. PBMCs were either used fresh in the expansion assay or cryopreserved at -140 degrees C. The QIAamp Micro DNA Kit was used to extract genomic DNA from the CD4+ T cells. The chain is encoded by TRBV14 joined to TRBJ2-3, with the D gene not clear enough to name. The sample taken for sequencing was memory CD4+ T cells from PBMCs. The cell subset or site label, as the study defines it: memory (non-naive) CD4+ T cells. The sequence derives from a human donor in good health. The bases read TGTGCCAGCAGCCAAGATCGAACGTACACAGATACGCAGTATTTT. The encoded protein is CASSQDRTYTDTQYF. Beyond the CDR3, the reference TRBV14 and TRBJ2-3 genes provide the residues; the full variable domain reads: EAGVTQFPSHSVIEKGQTVTLRCDPISGHDNLYWYRRVMGKEIKFLLHFVKESKQDESGMPNNRFLAERTGGTYSTLKVQPAELEDSGVYFCASSQDRTYTDTQYFGPGTRLTVL.